Following are 19 T cell receptor beta chains from one sample sequenced in a study of T-cell reconstitution after alpha-beta-depleted transplantation in children. Unique molecular identifiers tagged the TCRbeta library. Each CDR3 protein is one row after TCRdb ran MiXCR on the PCR reads. The repertoire includes some 600,000 distinct CDR3 sequences, around 13% of them detected once, and 2.2% sits in the top ten. The material sequenced was PBMCs, mostly from graft donor cells, taken 360 days after TCRalphabeta/CD19-depleted stem cell transplant. These receptors were taken from a male patient between 5 and 17 years old who had a stem cell transplant for acute myeloid leukemia, so the T cells may come from the graft donor.

This clonotype occurred once. This chain joins TRBV7-2 and TRBJ2-7; perhaps TRBD2 as D (5 bases). Germline CDR1 SGHTA, CDR2 FQGNSA. The CDR3 contains 15 residues. V was pared by 2 bases and J by 2 bases, with 13 bases between. For the CDR3, the DNA is TGTGCCAGCAGCTTAAGCCAAGCGGTTACCTACGAGCAGTACTTC. Amino acid sequence: CASSLSQAVTYEQYF.

The chain employs TRBV24-1 and TRBJ2-7; 11 bases align to TRBD2. Per germline, CDR1 KGHDR and CDR2 SFDVKD. V trimming: 2 bases; J trimming: 3 bases; junction bases outside the gene matches: 2. CDR3 length: 15 amino acids. This CDR3 is CATSDSSGRFYEQYF. The CDR3, as DNA: TGTGCCACCAGTGATTCTAGCGGGAGGTTCTACGAGCAGTACTTC.

The V gene is TRBV12-3 or TRBV12-4, the J gene TRBJ1-5; D ambiguous. CDR3 size: 16 residues. The V gene lost 6 bases and the J gene lost 2 bases, with 17 bases spanning the gap. CDR3 in amino acids: CASSSYSTGGNQPQHF. Here the CDR3 DNA reads TGTGCCAGCAGCTCTTACTCCACGGGCGGCAATCAGCCCCAGCATTTT.

This clonotype has a handful of counts. The genes are TRBV2 and TRBJ2-7, with 8 bases lining up with TRBD2. V was pared by 6 bases and J by 5 bases, with 6 bases of the junction left unmatched. CDR1 SNHLY and CDR2 FYNNEI come from the germline V gene. The length of the CDR3 is 13 residues. The CDR3 sequence is CASRVGLADEQYF. CDR3 sequence (DNA): TGTGCCAGCAGAGTAGGACTAGCCGACGAGCAGTACTTC.

This clonotype was found a few times. The genes are TRBV3-1 and TRBJ1-1; 7 nucleotides align to TRBD1. This CDR3 is built from 14 residues. V lost 3 bases and J lost 4; bases outside the gene matches: 5. Per the germline V gene, CDR1 is LGHDT and CDR2 is YNNKEL (reference sequence). CDR3 coding DNA: TGTGCCAGCAGCCAGCGCCAGGGGGGCACTGAAGCTTTCTTT. Residues: CASSQRQGGTEAFF. The full variable domain, rest sourced from reference TRBV3-1 and TRBJ1-1, is DTAVSQTPKYLVTQMGNDKSIKCEQNLGHDTMYWYKQDSKKFLKIMFSYNNKELIINETVPNRFSPKSPDKAHLNLHINSLELGDSAVYFCASSQRQGGTEAFFGQGTRLTVV.

The V and J genes are TRBV20-1 and TRBJ2-7; D gene unclear. In germline, CDR1 is DFQATT, CDR2 SNEGSKA (reference sequence). This CDR3 comprises 14 residues. Trimming shortened V by 6 bases and J by 3 bases, and 18 bases separated the two germline ends. The CDR3 DNA reads as TGCAGTGCCTCAAACTTGGGCTACGTCTACGAGCAGTACTTC. Its translation: CSASNLGYVYEQYF.

At least ten counts were recorded for this clonotype. CDR3 nucleotide sequence: TGCGCCAGCAGCTTGAGACTAGCGGACACCGGGGAGCTGTTTTTT. Its translation is CASSLRLADTGELFF. V usage is TRBV5-1 and J usage is TRBJ2-2, with 9 bases lining up with TRBD2. Germline CDR1 and CDR2: SGHRS and YFSETQ. V lost 1 base and J lost 3; bases outside the gene matches: 1. This CDR3 spans 15 amino acids.

This clonotype came up many times. The V gene is TRBV5-1, the J gene TRBJ2-3; 7 bases match TRBD2. Losses at the gene ends were 4 bases for V and 3 bases for J; bases not matched to a gene: 8. Germline V gene data show CDR1 as SGHRS and CDR2 as YFSETQ. The CDR3 sequence is 15 residues long. The CDR3 sequence: CASSPRGSETDTQYF. DNA for the CDR3: TGCGCCAGCAGCCCCCGCGGGAGCGAGACAGATACGCAGTATTTT.

This clonotype appeared a few times. The chain combines TRBV10-3 with TRBJ1-4; 8 bases fit TRBD1. The length of the CDR3 is 13 residues. CDR1 ENHRY and CDR2 SYGVKD come from the germline V gene. V trimming: 8 bases; J trimming: 5 bases; junction bases outside the gene matches: 4. Here the CDR3 DNA reads TGTGCCATCTCGACAGGGGTGAATGAAAAACTGTTTTTT. This codes for CAISTGVNEKLFF.

This clonotype turned up a few times. The rearrangement joins TRBV6-2 or TRBV6-3 to TRBJ2-3, with TRBD2 identical over 7 bases. The V and J ends lost 0 bases and 0 bases, in that order; junction bases with no gene match: 3. CDR1 and CDR2 (germline): MNHEY, SVGEGT. CDR3 size: 16 residues. The CDR3: CASSYSPSGSTDTQYF. Here the CDR3 DNA reads TGTGCCAGCAGTTACTCGCCTAGCGGAAGCACAGATACGCAGTATTTT.

The chain couples TRBV20-1 to TRBJ2-3; D possibly matches TRBD1 or TRBD2 (5 bases each). The germline gives CDR1 DFQATT, CDR2 SNEGSKA (reference sequence). The ends were cut back, 0 bases at V and 1 base at J, with 14 bases in the middle. This CDR3 has 16 amino acids. The CDR3 is CSARDLGVPRTDTQYF. CDR3 sequence (DNA): TGCAGTGCTAGAGATCTGGGGGTCCCCCGCACAGATACGCAGTATTTT.

This clonotype was counted at least ten times. This rearrangement joins TRBV7-4 to TRBJ2-7, with TRBD2 identical over 14 bases. CDR3 length: 18 residues. The germline gives CDR1 SGHVT, CDR2 SQSDAQ. V gave up 5 bases and J gave up 5 bases; unmatched junction bases: 14. In DNA, the CDR3 is TGTGCCAGCAGCCGGGGACTAGCGGGAGCTTGGTCGACCCACGAGCAGTACTTC. Encoded protein: CASSRGLAGAWSTHEQYF.

This clonotype has ten or more counts. The V and J genes are TRBV20-1 and TRBJ2-7, with 9 bases lining up with TRBD1. Looked up from germline, CDR1 is DFQATT and CDR2 is SNEGSKA (reference sequence). This CDR3 is built from 13 residues. V shed 6 bases and J 6 bases; nucleotides not matched to a gene: 9. DNA of the CDR3: TGCAGTGCCCCGGGACAGGGAGACCCCGAGCAGTACTTC. Translating it yields CSAPGQGDPEQYF.

This clonotype appeared a few times. V gene TRBV6-2 or TRBV6-3 combines with J gene TRBJ2-1, with 12 bases that match TRBD2. CDR3 length: 17 amino acids. V trimming: 5 bases; J trimming: 8 bases; junction bases outside the gene matches: 13. CDR1 MNHEY and CDR2 SVGEGT come from the germline V gene. CDR3 nucleotides: TGTGCCAGCAGTGACCCCGGACTAGCGGGATCCGTCGATGAGCAGTTCTTC. Protein sequence: CASSDPGLAGSVDEQFF.

The chain uses TRBV4-2 and TRBJ2-1; D perhaps matches TRBD2 (5 bases). The CDR3 sequence is 17 residues long. V was trimmed by 1 base and J by 0 bases, leaving 13 bases between them. CDR1 is LGHNA and CDR2 is YNFKEQ in the germline V gene. The CDR3: CASSQGGGGRSYNEQFF. DNA of the CDR3: TGTGCCAGCAGCCAAGGGGGTGGCGGGCGCTCCTACAATGAGCAGTTCTTC.

This clonotype was detected only a few times. V is TRBV20-1 and J is TRBJ2-3; tentatively, D is TRBD1 (5 bases). V shed 4 bases and J shed 1 base, with 12 bases lying between them. The length of the CDR3 is 14 residues. Germline CDR1 and CDR2: DFQATT and SNEGSKA (reference sequence). The CDR3 sequence is CSATGIHGTDTQYF. The CDR3 coding sequence is TGCAGTGCTACAGGGATCCACGGCACAGATACGCAGTATTTT.

This clonotype was observed many times. The chain has TRBV29-1 and TRBJ2-6; the match to TRBD1 covers 8 bases. The germline CDR1 and CDR2 sequences are SQVTM and ANQGSEA. The V and J ends lost 6 bases and 1 base, in that order; junction bases with no gene match: 14. CDR3 length: 18 amino acids. DNA of the CDR3: TGCAGCGTCCAAGGGCCTCGGGACAGGAGTTCTGGGGCCAACGTCCTGACTTTC. Translation gives CSVQGPRDRSSGANVLTF.

The chain links TRBV7-9 to TRBJ2-3; D possibly corresponds to TRBD1 (6 bases). The CDR3 is made up of 17 amino acids. V gave up 5 bases and J gave up 1 base, with 19 bases separating them. Germline V CDR1 and CDR2: SEHNR, FQNEAQ (reference sequence). This chain's CDR3 is CASSIEQGGGGTDTQYF. For the CDR3, the DNA is TGTGCCAGCAGCATCGAACAGGGTGGTGGTGGCACAGATACGCAGTATTTT.

This clonotype came up a few times. This rearrangement joins TRBV11-2 to TRBJ2-1; a weak D match, TRBD1 (6 bases). V gave up 5 bases and J gave up 6 bases, with 26 bases separating them. Germline loops: CDR1 SGHAT, CDR2 FQNNGV. The CDR3 covers 18 residues. The CDR3, as DNA: TGTGCCAGCAGCCCCAAGAGCCCTAGGGGGTTAGGGGGCAATGAGCAGTTCTTC. Its translation: CASSPKSPRGLGGNEQFF.